Below, 18 T cell receptor beta chains from the same sample are listed, as sequenced in a study of blood T cell repertoires in COVID-19. Clones were sequenced by immunoSEQ multiplex PCR, and TCRdb holds only the in-frame ones, with some missing. The sample records approximately 300,000 clones, about 90% being singletons. Source material: PBMCs or T cells enriched from blood (not recorded which). These receptors all stem from a woman in her twenties or thirties who had recovered from COVID-19.

This clone was seen just once. The chain recombines TRBV7-9 with TRBJ2-1; tentatively, D is TRBD2 (5 bases). Germline CDR1 reads SEHNR; CDR2 reads FQNEAQ (reference sequence). V dropped 1 base and J dropped 13 bases, with 17 bases sitting between them. The CDR3 totals 14 residues. The CDR3 nucleotides are TGTGCCAGCAGCTTAGTGGAGGATATCCTGCGACAGTTCTTC. Protein: CASSLVEDILRQFF.

In this sample, this clone turned up once. The V and J genes are TRBV6-4 and TRBJ2-1; weak D call: TRBD1 (5 bases). The V gene's germline CDR1 is MRHNA and CDR2 SNTAGT. The CDR3 contains 14 residues. Trimming shortened V by 6 bases and J by 7 bases, and 16 bases separated the two germline ends. As DNA, the CDR3 is TGTGCCAGCAGCCCCCTTGGTAGGGGTAATGAGCAGTTCTTC. This gives the protein CASSPLGRGNEQFF.

The rearrangement joins TRBV6-5 to TRBJ1-1, with 7 bases matching TRBD1. The V gene end was trimmed by 10 bases and the J gene end by 1 base; junction bases not matched to a gene: 6. This CDR3 comprises 13 residues. CDR1 is MNHEY and CDR2 is SVGAGI in the germline V gene. CDR3 DNA: TGTGCCACCTACAGGGGTTGGAACACTGAAGCTTTCTTT. It translates to CATYRGWNTEAFF.

Details on this clone: This CDR3 is also generated by other DNA sequences in the sample. V gene TRBV6-5 combines with J gene TRBJ1-6; 8 positions match TRBD1. V was pared by 6 bases and J by 7 bases, with 5 bases of the junction left unmatched. There are 14 residues in the CDR3. The germline V gene has CDR1 MNHEY and CDR2 SVGAGI. CDR3 coding DNA: TGTGCCAGCAGCTCTGGACAGGGAAATTCACCCCTCCACTTT. It specifies CASSSGQGNSPLHF.

J is TRBJ1-2 and V is TRBV11-2, with 8 positions matching TRBD1. V trimming: 5 bases; J trimming: 4 bases; junction bases outside the gene matches: 3. Germline V gene sequence: CDR1 SGHAT, CDR2 FQNNGV. This CDR3 contains 13 residues. The DNA of the CDR3 is TGTGCCAGCAGCCCGGGACAGGTCTATGGCTACACCTTC. Translated: CASSPGQVYGYTF. Filled out from reference TRBV11-2 and TRBJ1-2, the complete variable domain reads EAGVAQSPRYKIIEKRQSVAFWCNPISGHATLYWYQQILGQGPKLLIQFQNNGVVDDSQLPKDRFSAERLKGVDSTLKIQPAKLEDSAVYLCASSPGQVYGYTFGSGTRLTVV.

J is TRBJ2-1 and V is TRBV5-4; TRBD2 agrees at 9 bases. The CDR3 has 15 amino acids. V lost 0 bases to trimming and J lost 7 bases; unmatched junction nucleotides: 5. The V gene's germline CDR1 is SGHNT and CDR2 YYREEE (reference sequence). The CDR3 sequence is CASSLGGGGFNEQFF. The DNA for the CDR3 is TGTGCCAGCAGCTTGGGCGGGGGGGGTTTTAATGAGCAGTTCTTC.

The CDR3 protein is CASSKVSGRTQETQYF. CDR3 in DNA: TGTGCCAGCAGCAAAGTTAGCGGGAGAACACAAGAGACCCAGTACTTC. The chain has TRBV21-1 and TRBJ2-5; TRBD2, the D gene given by the table, was not confirmed from the DNA. TRBV21-1 is labeled a pseudogene. This CDR3 spans 16 amino acids.

V and J are TRBV6-5 and TRBJ1-5; 8 bases agree with TRBD1. The V gene end was trimmed by 6 bases and the J gene end by 7 bases; junction bases not matched to a gene: 5. There are 13 residues in the CDR3. Per germline, CDR1 MNHEY and CDR2 SVGAGI. The CDR3 bases are TGTGCCAGCAGCGGACAGGGCGGCCAGCCCCAGCATTTT. This sequence encodes CASSGQGGQPQHF.

The chain uses TRBV6-5 and TRBJ2-7; 9 bases are shared with TRBD1. The germline V gene encodes CDR1 MNHEY and CDR2 SVGAGI. With V trimmed by 7 bases and J by 3 bases, 7 bases remained unmatched. The CDR3 covers 14 residues. This CDR3 is CASTATGGRYEQYF. CDR3 in DNA: TGTGCCAGCACCGCGACAGGGGGTCGCTACGAGCAGTACTTC.

The chain couples TRBV6-2 or TRBV6-3 to TRBJ2-3; D unclear. V was shortened by 4 bases and J by 0 bases, with 2 bases between the two germline ends. The CDR3 sequence is 12 residues long. The V gene's germline CDR1 is MNHEY and CDR2 SVGEGT. The CDR3 nucleotides are TGTGCCAGCAGTTCAAGCACAGATACGCAGTATTTT. The encoded protein is CASSSSTDTQYF.

The chain combines TRBV6-5 with TRBJ1-1, with 7 bases matching TRBD1. The length of the CDR3 is 14 residues. Trimming removed 3 bases from V and 3 bases from J; junction bases left unmatched: 4. From germline, CDR1 is MNHEY and CDR2 SVGAGI. CDR3 coding DNA: TGTGCCAGCAGTTATTACGGACAGGACACTGAAGCTTTCTTT. It yields the protein CASSYYGQDTEAFF.

The V and J genes are TRBV15 and TRBJ1-4; D call uncertain. CDR3 length: 14 amino acids. V lost 0 bases and J 2 bases, leaving 4 bases between the germline ends. In germline, CDR1 is LNHNV, CDR2 YYDKDF (reference sequence). The CDR3 coding sequence is TGTGCCACCAGCAGAGATATGACTAATGAAAAACTGTTTTTT. Its translation is CATSRDMTNEKLFF.

This rearrangement joins TRBV15 to TRBJ2-2; 9 nucleotides agree with TRBD1. There are 17 residues in the CDR3. Per germline, CDR1 LNHNV and CDR2 YYDKDF (reference sequence). With 1 base clipped from V and 4 bases from J, the junction kept 7 bases outside the gene matches. The CDR3 loop is CATSRGQGVSGTGELFF. CDR3 sequence (DNA): TGTGCCACCAGCAGAGGACAGGGGGTATCTGGCACCGGGGAGCTGTTTTTT.

Here the CDR3 reads CASSIKLAGTHYEQYF. The CDR3 DNA reads as TGTGCCAGCAGCATTAAACTAGCGGGAACGCACTACGAGCAGTACTTC. The chain links TRBV5-6 to TRBJ2-7, with TRBD2 matching 10 bases. V lost 4 bases and J lost 3; bases outside the gene matches: 10. CDR3 length equals 16 residues. Germline V lookup: CDR1 SGHDT, CDR2 YYEEEE. The variable domain in full, completed from reference TRBV5-6 and TRBJ2-7, reads DAGVTQSPTHLIKTRGQQVTLRCSPKSGHDTVSWYQQALGQGPQFIFQYYEEEERQRGNFPDRFSGHQFPNYSSELNVNALLLGDSALYLCASSIKLAGTHYEQYFGPGTRLTVT.

J is TRBJ2-7 and V is TRBV21-1; TRBD2 is the table's D call, not checked against the DNA. TRBV21-1 is assigned pseudogene status. CDR3 length equals 18 residues. The CDR3 region is CASSKIIVWRGPSYEQYF. Written as DNA, the CDR3 is TGTGCCAGCAGCAAAATAATCGTCTGGAGGGGCCCTTCCTACGAGCAGTACTTC.

This chain joins TRBV2 and TRBJ1-6, with D unclear. The germline V gene has CDR1 SNHLY and CDR2 FYNNEI. With 1 base removed from V and 3 bases from J, the gap between germline ends came to 7 bases. The CDR3 is made up of 15 amino acids. The CDR3 DNA reads TGTGCCAGCAGTGAAGGAGGGTTCTATAATTCACCCCTCCACTTT. It codes for CASSEGGFYNSPLHF.

In DNA, the CDR3 is TGCGCCAGCAACTTATTAGATTTCAGGTCCTACGAGCAGTACTTC. Translation: CASNLLDFRSYEQYF. The chain uses TRBV10-1 and TRBJ2-7; unclear D gene. CDR1 and CDR2 (germline): WNHNN, SYGVQD (reference sequence). The CDR3 totals 15 residues. The germline V and J ends were trimmed by 7 bases and 1 base, with 17 bases remaining between them.

This clone was counted between two and nine times. V and J are TRBV11-2 and TRBJ1-2; 7 nucleotides agree with TRBD1. Germline CDR1 SGHAT, CDR2 FQNNGV. V was clipped by 5 bases and J by 6 bases; unmatched bases: 6. The CDR3 consists of 13 residues. The CDR3 coding sequence is TGTGCCAGCAGCAGTACAGGGGTTGATGGCTACACCTTC. Encoded protein: CASSSTGVDGYTF.